This T cell receptor beta chain was found in a study of blood T cell repertoires in COVID-19. Study-level information: Whether acute or convalescent, the COVID-19 samples came from the United States, Italy and Spain. The analysed material was cDNA or gDNA that came from T cells, B-cell-depleted T cells, or PBMCs.

CDR3 length: 15 amino acids. In germline, CDR1 is MDHEN, CDR2 SYDVKM. Trimming cost V 5 bases and J 2 bases, with 15 bases left between them. Seattle-derived patients entered the study during active infection and were followed longitudinally. Source study methods: Using reference gene primer amplification, nucleated cell counts were estimated. Sequenced by immunoSEQ multiplex PCR; TCRdb stores in-frame clones only, minus some. V and J calls plus clone size are reproduced from that table; the DNA served to infer D and trimming. The table has around 180,000 clones, approximately 80% seen once; the top ten hold 12%.

This chain connects TRBV28 to TRBJ2-5; D might be TRBD1 (5 bases). The sequenced sample was peripheral blood. The sequence was obtained from a woman of 80 years or more with COVID-19, enrolled during active disease. CDR3: CASSTPGWGQETQYF. DNA for the CDR3: TGTGCCAGCAGTACTCCAGGGTGGGGTCAAGAGACCCAGTACTTC. The full variable domain, with the rest looked up from reference TRBV28 and TRBJ2-5, is DVKVTQSSRYLVKRTGEKVFLECVQDMDHENMFWYRQDPGLGLRLIYFSYDVKMKEKGDIPEGYSVSREKKERFSLILESASTNQTSMYLCASSTPGWGQETQYFGPGTRLLVL.